Listed here are 15 T cell receptor beta chains from one sample, sequenced in a study of technical replicates of blood from a handful of donors. Sequenced by immunoSEQ multiplex PCR; TCRdb stores in-frame clones only, minus some. Of 85,000 to 100,000 clones in the sample, around 95% were seen once. Sequences were obtained from T cells isolated from PBMCs. The receptors stem from a human donor in good health.

The CDR3 nucleotides are TGTGCCACCAGCATCCCGGGACTAGCGGGCAACCAAGAGACCCAGTACTTC. Translation: CATSIPGLAGNQETQYF. This rearrangement joins TRBV15 to TRBJ2-5, with 12 bases identical to TRBD2. J was trimmed by 0 bases and V by 4 bases; bases with no gene match: 6. Looked up from germline, CDR1 is LNHNV and CDR2 is YYDKDF (reference sequence). There are 17 residues in the CDR3.

The chain joins TRBV4-1 to TRBJ2-5, with TRBD1 matching 11 bases. The CDR3 is made up of 15 amino acids. J gave up 4 bases and V 4 bases, and 5 bases lay outside the gene matches. Germline V gene sequence: CDR1 MGHRA, CDR2 YSYEKL. The DNA for the CDR3 is TGCGCCAGCAGCCCATGGGACAGGGGGGGAGAGACCCAGTACTTC. Amino acids: CASSPWDRGGETQYF.

The chain has TRBV7-9 and TRBJ1-1; tentatively, D is TRBD1 (5 bases). Germline loops: CDR1 SEHNR, CDR2 FQNEAQ (reference sequence). V gave up 5 bases and J gave up 4 bases, with 11 bases separating them. This CDR3 region has 13 residues. The CDR3 DNA reads as TGTGCCAGCAGCCTCGGGGGGGGCACTGAAGCTTTCTTT. Translating gives CASSLGGGTEAFF.

This chain joins TRBV11-2 and TRBJ2-3, with 10 bases matching TRBD2. The CDR3 is 14 residues long. CDR1 and CDR2 from the germline V gene are SGHAT and FQNNGV. The V and J ends lost 8 bases and 4 bases, in that order; junction bases with no gene match: 6. The DNA of the CDR3 is TGTGCCAGCGCGCTAGCGGGAGTGTCAGATACGCAGTATTTT. Translation: CASALAGVSDTQYF.

The CDR3 DNA reads as TGTGCCAGCAGCTTAAGGTTCGGGGGAGACGTAGATACGCAGTATTTT. Its protein is CASSLRFGGDVDTQYF. The chain has TRBV7-9 and TRBJ2-3, with TRBD2 as a possible D gene (6 bases). The germline V gene encodes CDR1 SEHNR and CDR2 FQNEAQ (reference sequence). The ends were cut back, 2 bases at V and 5 bases at J, with 17 bases in the middle. This CDR3 has 16 amino acids.

The chain uses TRBV18 and TRBJ2-7; TRBD2 matches 11 bases. This CDR3 comprises 15 residues. J was trimmed by 3 bases and V by 2 bases; bases with no gene match: 3. CDR1 and CDR2 from the germline V gene are KGHSH and LQKENI. CDR3 sequence (DNA): TGTGCCAGCTCACCATTTAGCGGGGGGGGCTACGAGCAGTACTTC. It codes for CASSPFSGGGYEQYF.

This rearrangement joins TRBV6-5 to TRBJ1-1, with a possible D match to TRBD1 (5 bases). This CDR3 has 16 amino acids. The germline V gene has CDR1 MNHEY and CDR2 SVGAGI. The ends were cut back, 2 bases at V and 3 bases at J, with 16 bases in the middle. The CDR3: CASSYNGHPEYTEAFF. The CDR3 DNA sequence: TGTGCCAGCAGTTACAACGGACATCCGGAGTACACTGAAGCTTTCTTT.

This chain links TRBV6-1 with TRBJ2-7, with 8 bases lining up with TRBD1. CDR3 size: 17 residues. With 1 base clipped from V and 0 bases from J, the junction kept 8 bases outside the gene matches. Germline assignment: CDR1 MNHNS and CDR2 SASEGT. This CDR3 is CASSEGAPGTGSYEQYF. The CDR3 DNA reads as TGTGCCAGCAGTGAAGGGGCTCCCGGGACAGGCTCCTACGAGCAGTACTTC.

The chain couples TRBV2 to TRBJ2-1, with 8 bases lining up with TRBD2. Losses at the gene ends were 6 bases for V and 12 bases for J; bases not matched to a gene: 4. Germline V lookup: CDR1 SNHLY, CDR2 FYNNEI. The length of the CDR3 is 11 residues. The CDR3 spells CASRLAGLQFF. CDR3 coding DNA: TGTGCCAGCAGGTTAGCGGGATTGCAGTTCTTC.

This clone was observed a single time. The V call is TRBV19, the J call TRBJ1-6, with 8 bases that match TRBD1. The ends lost 9 bases at V and 7 bases at J; junction bases unmatched: 5. This CDR3 is 13 amino acids long. CDR1 is LNHDA and CDR2 is SQIVND in the germline V gene (reference sequence). CDR3 in amino acids: CASTDRENSPLHF. DNA for the CDR3: TGTGCCAGCACGGACAGGGAGAATTCACCCCTCCACTTT.

This rearrangement joins TRBV6-5 to TRBJ2-1; D is possibly TRBD1 (5 bases). V lost 3 bases, J lost 7 bases, and 10 bases lay in between. The germline V gene encodes CDR1 MNHEY and CDR2 SVGAGI. The CDR3 length is 13 residues. The chain's CDR3 is CASSYQGWNEQFF. As DNA, the CDR3 is TGTGCCAGCAGTTATCAGGGCTGGAATGAGCAGTTCTTC.

Only one count was recorded for this clone. The chain's CDR3 is CAGYPGQGANSPLHF. The CDR3 nucleotides are TGTGCCGGATACCCGGGACAGGGGGCTAATTCACCCCTCCACTTT. The chain recombines TRBV30 with TRBJ1-6, with 12 bases that match TRBD1. CDR1 is GTSNPN and CDR2 is SVGIG in the germline V gene (reference sequence). V lost 8 bases and J lost 6; bases outside the gene matches: 8. This CDR3 spans 15 amino acids.

This chain links TRBV6-5 with TRBJ2-1; possibly TRBD2 for D (6 bases). Trimming took off 5 bases at V and 0 bases at J, with 11 bases between the two ends. Germline V gives CDR1 MNHEY, CDR2 SVGAGI. The CDR3 length is 15 residues. This CDR3 is CASSPLASSYNEQFF. In DNA, the CDR3 is TGTGCCAGCAGTCCACTAGCATCCTCCTACAATGAGCAGTTCTTC.

This chain joins TRBV6-1 and TRBJ2-7; TRBD2 agrees at 8 bases. Germline assignment: CDR1 MNHNS and CDR2 SASEGT. The CDR3 covers 14 residues. V was clipped by 6 bases and J by 2 bases; unmatched bases: 6. The CDR3 loop is CASSISGTTYEQYF. The CDR3 bases are TGTGCCAGCAGCATTAGCGGGACTACCTACGAGCAGTACTTC.

The V call is TRBV7-9, the J call TRBJ2-3; a weak D match, TRBD2 (7 bases). This CDR3 region has 19 residues. Trimming shortened V by 3 bases and J by 4 bases, and 26 bases separated the two germline ends. The germline V gene encodes CDR1 SEHNR and CDR2 FQNEAQ (reference sequence). The CDR3 sequence is CASSLELGLGGLGSDTQYF. The CDR3 DNA follows: TGTGCCAGCAGCTTGGAGTTAGGTCTCGGGGGGCTAGGTTCAGATACGCAGTATTTT.